The clone carrying this TCR beta chain was detected once. Profiling relied on immunoSEQ multiplex PCR, and the TCRdb table lists in-frame clones only, not all of them. The sample yields 150,000 or so clones, approximately 92% seen once. There are 13 residues in the CDR3. Germline CDR1 is SGDLS and CDR2 is YYNGEE. The V gene lost 3 bases and the J gene lost 3 bases, with 9 bases spanning the gap. This entry comes from a study of blood T cell repertoires in COVID-19. J is TRBJ1-2 and V is TRBV9; TRBD1 is a possible D gene (5 bases). This clonotype was obtained from a woman aged 45-65 years with acute or convalescent COVID-19. Sequenced: peripheral blood. In DNA, the CDR3 is TGTGCCAGCAGCGGCGGGACGGACTATGGCTACACCTTC. This encodes CASSGGTDYGYTF. The full variable domain, completed using reference TRBV9 and TRBJ1-2, is DSGVTQTPKHLITATGQRVTLRCSPRSGDLSVYWYQQSLDQGLQFLIQYYNGEERAKGNILERFSAQQFPDLHSELNLSSLELGDSALYFCASSGGTDYGYTFGSGTRLTVV.